Following are 26 T cell receptor beta chains from one sample sequenced in a study of CD8+ T cells in alopecia areata. Treatment noted: oral pan-JAK inhibitor, 5-10 mg twice daily. Sequencing used cDNA as its template, made by extracting RNA and reverse transcribing it. The protocol was immunoSEQ multiplex PCR, while the TCRdb copy is restricted to in-frame clones and leaves out a portion. Of some 170,000 clones in the sample, roughly 58% were seen once. Sequenced here: CD4+ T cells sorted from blood, sampled at approximately week 60, from a patient treated with tofacitinib. These receptor sequences come from a human donor with alopecia areata.

This clone has just one count. The chain carries TRBV7-2 and TRBJ1-1; possible D gene TRBD1, 6 bases. The V end lost 5 bases, the J end lost 3 bases, and 19 bases lay between the germline ends. The CDR3 has 16 amino acids. Per the germline V gene, CDR1 is SGHTA and CDR2 is FQGNSA. The DNA for the CDR3 is TGTGCCAGCAGCCCTTCATCCACAGGGTTGGACACTGAAGCTTTCTTT. Translated, it gives CASSPSSTGLDTEAFF.

This clone was detected once. The chain is built from TRBV4-1 and TRBJ2-5; the D gene could be TRBD1 or TRBD2 (5 bases each). This CDR3 has 14 amino acids. From germline, CDR1 is MGHRA and CDR2 YSYEKL. V was cut by 4 bases and J by 1 base, with 10 bases left in between. The CDR3 loop reads CASSRMGVQETQYF. CDR3 DNA: TGCGCCAGCAGCCGGATGGGGGTCCAAGAGACCCAGTACTTC.

V usage is TRBV5-1 and J usage is TRBJ1-2; D possibly corresponds to TRBD1 (5 bases). Between the trimmed V and J ends, which lost 0 bases and 2 bases, there was a span of 11 bases. The length of the CDR3 is 15 residues. CDR1 and CDR2 from the germline V gene are SGHRS and YFSETQ. The CDR3: CASSLGIPGNYGYTF. CDR3 sequence (DNA): TGCGCCAGCAGCTTGGGAATCCCAGGGAACTATGGCTACACCTTC. Variable domain in full (rest from reference TRBV5-1 and TRBJ1-2): KAGVTQTPRYLIKTRGQQVTLSCSPISGHRSVSWYQQTPGQGLQFLFEYFSETQRNKGNFPGRFSGRQFSNSRSEMNVSTLELGDSALYLCASSLGIPGNYGYTFGSGTRLTVV.

The chain recombines TRBV29-1 with TRBJ2-1; 10 bases align to TRBD1. Looked up from germline, CDR1 is SQVTM and CDR2 is ANQGSEA. V lost 6 bases, J lost 12 bases, and 14 bases stayed unmatched. The CDR3 totals 14 residues. The CDR3 here is CSVPGTGASRWQFF. In nucleotides, the CDR3 is TGCAGCGTGCCCGGGACAGGGGCCTCCCGGTGGCAGTTCTTC.

The chain employs TRBV9 and TRBJ2-3; D call uncertain. The CDR3 has 13 amino acids. V lost 4 bases and J 1 base, leaving 7 bases between the germline ends. Per germline, CDR1 SGDLS and CDR2 YYNGEE. The CDR3 loop is CASSIPGTDTQYF. The CDR3 nucleotides are TGTGCCAGCAGCATCCCAGGCACAGATACGCAGTATTTT.

The V call is TRBV18, the J call TRBJ1-1; D remains ambiguous. The V gene lost 4 bases and the J gene lost 2 bases, with 14 bases spanning the gap. This CDR3 is built from 15 residues. Germline V gene sequence: CDR1 KGHSH, CDR2 LQKENI. This chain's CDR3 is CASSLKTLSNTEAFF. CDR3 sequence (DNA): TGTGCCAGCTCACTTAAGACCCTTAGTAACACTGAAGCTTTCTTT.

This chain connects TRBV2 to TRBJ2-5, with D possibly being TRBD1 (5 bases). The CDR3 runs 14 residues. Germline V gives CDR1 SNHLY, CDR2 FYNNEI. V gave up 5 bases and J gave up 2 bases, with 12 bases separating them. The CDR3: CASSLQGQQETQYF. CDR3 DNA sequence: TGTGCCAGCAGTCTCCAGGGTCAGCAAGAGACCCAGTACTTC.

As DNA, the CDR3 is TGTGCCAGCAGTTACTCCCCTAAGAACGAGCAGTACTTC. This gives the protein CASSYSPKNEQYF. The chain uses TRBV6-5 and TRBJ2-7; D is ambiguous. The V gene's germline CDR1 is MNHEY and CDR2 SVGAGI. V lost 0 bases, J lost 5 bases, and 8 bases lay in between. This CDR3 contains 13 residues.

This clone was detected only once. This rearrangement joins TRBV29-1 to TRBJ2-7; a possible D gene is TRBD1 (6 bases). V lost 7 bases and J 0 bases, leaving 25 bases between the germline ends. This CDR3 region has 17 residues. Per germline, CDR1 SQVTM and CDR2 ANQGSEA. CDR3: CSGPVLGDTGRSYEQYF. DNA for the CDR3: TGCAGCGGTCCGGTTCTTGGAGACACAGGGCGCTCCTACGAGCAGTACTTC.

The chain recombines TRBV4-1 with TRBJ1-4; maybe TRBD1 (5 bases). Trimming removed 0 bases from V and 13 bases from J, with 18 bases in between. Looked up from germline, CDR1 is MGHRA and CDR2 is YSYEKL. The CDR3 is made up of 15 amino acids. Written as DNA, the CDR3 is TGCGCCAGCAGCCAAGAGGACACCGCGAATAGGGGACTGTTTTTT. Encoded protein: CASSQEDTANRGLFF.

The genes are TRBV30 and TRBJ1-6; D gene unclear. V lost 0 bases and J lost 8, with 2 bases in between. Germline V gene data show CDR1 as GTSNPN and CDR2 as SVGIG (reference sequence). This CDR3 is built from 11 residues. The CDR3 nucleotides read TGTGCCTGGAGTGTGGATTCACCCCTCCACTTT. This encodes CAWSVDSPLHF.

The genes are TRBV19 and TRBJ1-1; D might be TRBD1 (6 bases). Germline V lookup: CDR1 LNHDA, CDR2 SQIVND (reference sequence). The CDR3 sequence is 15 residues long. The ends were cut back, 5 bases at V and 4 bases at J, with 17 bases in the middle. The CDR3, as DNA: TGTGCCAGTAGTGACTCGGGGGGGCTGCGCACTGAAGCTTTCTTT. Translation gives CASSDSGGLRTEAFF.

The V call is TRBV5-6, the J call TRBJ2-7, with no clear D. Trimming removed 2 bases at V and 0 bases at J, with 9 bases between. CDR1 and CDR2 (germline): SGHDT, YYEEEE. The CDR3 has 14 residues. Here the CDR3 DNA reads TGTGCCAGCAGCTTCAAGGGTCTCTCCTACGAGCAGTACTTC. Encoded protein: CASSFKGLSYEQYF. Variable domain in full (rest from reference TRBV5-6 and TRBJ2-7): DAGVTQSPTHLIKTRGQQVTLRCSPKSGHDTVSWYQQALGQGPQFIFQYYEEEERQRGNFPDRFSGHQFPNYSSELNVNALLLGDSALYLCASSFKGLSYEQYFGPGTRLTVT.

This clone was seen repeatedly, ten times or more. The rearrangement uses TRBV6-6 and TRBJ1-1, with D hard to call. The germline gives CDR1 MNHNY, CDR2 SVGAGI (reference sequence). CDR3 length: 10 amino acids. V lost 4 bases and J lost 8, with 5 bases in between. Written as DNA, the CDR3 is TGTGCCAGCAGTTGGAGGGAAGCTTTCTTT. Protein product: CASSWREAFF.

This clone was detected a few times. The gene calls are TRBV4-1 and TRBJ2-5; unclear D gene. Trimming removed 4 bases at V and 2 bases at J, with 8 bases between. This CDR3 has 13 residues. The germline V gene encodes CDR1 MGHRA and CDR2 YSYEKL. In DNA, the CDR3 is TGCGCCAGCAGCCCCAACTTGCAAGAGACCCAGTACTTC. This sequence encodes CASSPNLQETQYF.

This clone was seen a few times. The chain joins TRBV23-1 to TRBJ1-6; unclear D gene. TRBV23-1 is flagged as an ORF with uncertain function. The CDR3 covers 13 residues. V was shortened by 2 bases and J by 6 bases, with 5 bases between the two germline ends. CDR3 sequence: CASSQGFNSPLHF. DNA of the CDR3: TGCGCCAGCAGTCAAGGATTTAATTCACCCCTCCACTTT.

The chain is built from TRBV5-4 and TRBJ2-7; D is possibly TRBD1 (5 bases). CDR3 length: 15 residues. The V end was cut by 7 bases, the J end by 0 bases, with 17 bases between. From germline, CDR1 is SGHNT and CDR2 YYREEE (reference sequence). CDR3 loop: CASSQGVSVSYEQYF. In DNA form, the CDR3 reads TGTGCCAGCTCCCAAGGGGTTTCGGTCTCCTACGAGCAGTACTTC. Supplemented by reference TRBV5-4 and TRBJ2-7, the full variable domain reads ETGVTQSPTHLIKTRGQQVTLRCSSQSGHNTVSWYQQALGQGPQFIFQYYREEENGRGNFPPRFSGLQFPNYSSELNVNALELDDSALYLCASSQGVSVSYEQYFGPGTRLTVT.

The V call is TRBV7-3, the J call TRBJ2-5, with D perhaps TRBD2 (6 bases). Trimming stripped 5 bases from V and 5 bases from J, with 12 bases between. This CDR3 comprises 13 residues. The germline CDR1 and CDR2 sequences are SGHTA and FQGTGA. The CDR3 region has the DNA TGTGCCAGCAGCGCCGGGACTGTGGAGACCCAGTACTTC. It is translated as CASSAGTVETQYF.

Notes on this clone: This sample also contains other DNA sequences that code for the same CDR3. The V call is TRBV29-1, the J call TRBJ2-5; no definite D call. The CDR3 has 12 residues. V was clipped by 7 bases and J by 4 bases, with 13 bases between them. Germline-derived CDR1 and CDR2 are SQVTM and ANQGSEA. DNA for the CDR3: TGCAGCGACCGTAGAGGCAGAGAGACCCAGTACTTC. Amino acids: CSDRRGRETQYF.

The chain recombines TRBV29-1 with TRBJ1-4, with a tentative D call TRBD1 (6 bases). The CDR3 is 12 residues long. V lost 5 bases, J lost 9 bases, and 13 bases lay in between. The germline CDR1 and CDR2 sequences are SQVTM and ANQGSEA. The CDR3 DNA follows: TGCAGCGTTACAACCGGACAGCAAAAACTGTTTTTT. It translates to CSVTTGQQKLFF.

This clone has a single count. The chain recombines TRBV4-1 with TRBJ1-1; 8 bases agree with TRBD1. The CDR3 covers 16 residues. V trimming: 2 bases; J trimming: 1 base; junction bases outside the gene matches: 6. Germline V gives CDR1 MGHRA, CDR2 YSYEKL. CDR3 sequence (DNA): TGCGCCAGCAGCCAACCCACGGGACAGGCGAACACTGAAGCTTTCTTT. Translation: CASSQPTGQANTEAFF.

The rearrangement joins TRBV5-6 to TRBJ2-1; possible D gene TRBD1, 6 bases. This CDR3 is built from 16 residues. V lost 3 bases and J lost 0, with 13 bases in between. CDR1 is SGHDT and CDR2 is YYEEEE in the germline V gene. CDR3 sequence: CASSSRGLVSYNEQFF. The CDR3 DNA is TGTGCCAGCAGCTCGAGGGGGTTGGTCTCCTACAATGAGCAGTTCTTC.

This rearrangement joins TRBV5-1 to TRBJ2-2; 8 bases match TRBD2. Germline V gives CDR1 SGHRS, CDR2 YFSETQ. This CDR3 spans 15 amino acids. The V segment lost 5 bases and the J segment 3 bases; nucleotides outside the gene matches: 6. CDR3 sequence: CASRKGTSDTGELFF. In DNA, the CDR3 is TGCGCCAGCAGAAAGGGGACTAGTGACACCGGGGAGCTGTTTTTT.

CDR3 protein: CASRTNTGELFF. CDR3 nucleotides: TGCGCCAGCAGAACCAACACCGGGGAGCTGTTTTTT. This chain links TRBV10-1 with TRBJ2-2; D uncertain. V was trimmed by 6 bases and J by 2 bases, leaving 4 bases between them. This CDR3 spans 12 amino acids. CDR1 WNHNN and CDR2 SYGVQD come from the germline V gene (reference sequence).

This clone was found a few times. The chain has TRBV7-2 and TRBJ2-3; D uncertain. The V and J ends lost 5 bases and 9 bases respectively, with 15 bases between them. The CDR3 sequence is 13 residues long. Germline assignment: CDR1 SGHTA and CDR2 FQGNSA. The CDR3 is CASSREVAVTQYF. The CDR3 DNA follows: TGTGCCAGCAGCAGAGAAGTCGCGGTAACGCAGTATTTT.

The chain has TRBV7-9 and TRBJ2-5; 8 nucleotides match TRBD2. The germline CDR1 and CDR2 sequences are SEHNR and FQNEAQ (reference sequence). The trim removed 5 bases at V and 5 bases at J, leaving 13 bases unmatched. This CDR3 spans 16 amino acids. CDR3: CASSLMSGGKTETQYF. The CDR3 region has the DNA TGTGCCAGCAGCCTAATGTCGGGGGGGAAGACGGAGACCCAGTACTTC.